Reported below is one T cell receptor (beta chain). The antigen is undetermined. This record belongs to a study of OX40 agonist ivuxolimab in advanced cancers. Study-level information: Melanoma, hepatocellular carcinoma, head and neck or renal cell cancer occurred in dose-escalation patients.

Germline V CDR1 and CDR2: MNHNY, SVGAGI (reference sequence). The CDR3 covers 14 residues. The V and J ends lost 3 bases and 6 bases, in that order; junction bases with no gene match: 5. The study's findings and limits: Low normalized clonal expansion also occurred in some nonresponding patients. In the 0.1 to 3.0 mg/kg range, CD4+ and CD8+ blood T cells had expanded clonally by week 6.

The method was immunoSEQ multiplex PCR; TCRdb's version includes in-frame clones alone and lacks a portion of them. Of around 62,000 clones in the sample, about three quarters were seen once. The sequence derives from an adult with an advanced solid tumor such as melanoma, head and neck, liver or kidney cancer. The material sequenced was CD4+ or CD8+ T cells sorted from blood, taken in a trial of the OX40 agonist ivuxolimab. The chain has TRBV6-6 and TRBJ2-1, with TRBD2 identical over 7 bases. DNA of the CDR3: TGTGCCAGCAGTTATATCCAGCGGGGCAATGAGCAGTTCTTC. Translation: CASSYIQRGNEQFF.